Listed here are 23 T cell receptor beta chains from one sample, sequenced in a study of blood T cell repertoires in COVID-19. Sequencing used immunoSEQ multiplex PCR; TCRdb keeps in-frame clones, though not all of them. Here the sample spans some 320,000 clones, 75% to 85% being singletons. The source material was peripheral blood. Receptors were obtained from a human donor in a cohort sampled during active COVID-19.

About this clone: Other DNA variants within this sample encode the same CDR3. CDR3 region: CASSLQGRQPQHF. DNA of the CDR3: TGTGCCAGCAGTTTACAGGGTCGGCAGCCCCAGCATTTT. V and J are TRBV12-3 or TRBV12-4 and TRBJ1-5; the D gene is possibly TRBD1 (5 bases). The CDR3 extends over 13 amino acids. Trimming stripped 2 bases from V and 7 bases from J, with 9 bases between.

The gene calls are TRBV14 and TRBJ1-3; 9 nucleotides align to TRBD1. The CDR3 extends over 15 amino acids. Per the germline V gene, CDR1 is SGHDN and CDR2 is FVKESK. J gave up 3 bases and V 5 bases, and 5 bases lay outside the gene matches. The CDR3 loop is CASSLDRGGGNTIYF. The CDR3 DNA reads as TGTGCCAGCAGCTTGGACAGGGGCGGTGGAAACACCATATATTTT.

The chain joins TRBV7-3 to TRBJ2-5, with 14 bases matching TRBD2. The CDR3 totals 18 residues. V shed 5 bases and J 1 base; nucleotides not matched to a gene: 9. Germline CDR1 reads SGHTA; CDR2 reads FQGTGA. CDR3 nucleotide sequence: TGTGCCAGCAGCCCTGGACTAGCGGGGGGAACCGGCCAAGAGACCCAGTACTTC. Translating it yields CASSPGLAGGTGQETQYF.

This clone has just one count. The rearrangement uses TRBV5-4 and TRBJ2-5; tentative D call: TRBD2 (6 bases). Germline V lookup: CDR1 SGHNT, CDR2 YYREEE (reference sequence). The CDR3 is made up of 15 amino acids. Trimming left V 4 bases short and J 3 bases short, with 16 bases between. CDR3 sequence reads: CASSPGLPFEETQYF. The CDR3 DNA is TGTGCCAGCAGCCCGGGACTCCCATTTGAAGAGACCCAGTACTTC.

About this clone itself: The sample contains more than one DNA sequence encoding this CDR3. The rearrangement uses TRBV27 and TRBJ2-2; unclear D gene. The CDR3 loop spans 13 amino acids. Per the germline V gene, CDR1 is MNHEY and CDR2 is SMNVEV (reference sequence). V lost 2 bases to trimming and J lost 7 bases, with 8 bases between them. Here the CDR3 DNA reads TGTGCCAGCAGTTTACAGTCAGGCGGGGAGCTGTTTTTT. Its translation is CASSLQSGGELFF.

The J gene is TRBJ1-1, the V gene TRBV18, with 8 bases matching TRBD1. V lost 4 bases and J lost 5; bases outside the gene matches: 3. The CDR3 loop spans 13 amino acids. Germline V gene data show CDR1 as KGHSH and CDR2 as LQKENI. DNA of the CDR3: TGTGCCAGCTCACGGGACAGGCGAACTGAAGCTTTCTTT. As protein: CASSRDRRTEAFF.

J is TRBJ2-5 and V is TRBV18, with 8 nucleotides matching TRBD2. There are 15 residues in the CDR3. The trim removed 6 bases at V and 7 bases at J, leaving 13 bases unmatched. Germline CDR1 and CDR2: KGHSH and LQKENI. The CDR3: CASSSTSVRGGTQYF. The CDR3 DNA follows: TGTGCCAGCTCGTCGACTAGCGTGAGAGGGGGGACCCAGTACTTC.

This rearrangement joins TRBV12-5 to TRBJ1-2; D is perhaps TRBD1 (5 bases). The germline V gene encodes CDR1 LGHNT and CDR2 FRNRAP. V shed 5 bases and J shed 4 bases, with 14 bases lying between them. This CDR3 has 14 residues. The CDR3 bases are TGTGCTAGTGGTCCGGAGTGGCAGGGCTATGGCTACACCTTC. The encoded protein is CASGPEWQGYGYTF.

V is TRBV5-1 and J is TRBJ2-7; TRBD2 is a possible D gene (5 bases). Trimming shortened V by 4 bases and J by 0 bases, and 14 bases separated the two germline ends. The CDR3 has 15 amino acids. Germline V CDR1 and CDR2: SGHRS, YFSETQ. The CDR3 region is CASSPDGVSSYEQYF. The CDR3 DNA reads TGCGCCAGCAGCCCCGACGGGGTAAGCTCCTACGAGCAGTACTTC.

The CDR3 protein is CASSQDQGSNQPQHF. The DNA of the CDR3 is TGTGCCAGCAGCCAAGACCAGGGAAGCAATCAGCCCCAGCATTTT. The V gene is TRBV4-2, the J gene TRBJ1-5; D possibly corresponds to TRBD1 (5 bases). CDR1 is LGHNA and CDR2 is YNFKEQ in the germline V gene. Trimming took 0 bases from V and 1 from J, leaving 7 bases between them. This CDR3 has 15 amino acids.

This clone was picked up one time. The CDR3 DNA is TGTGCCAGCAGCCCCAACGCCCGGGGGGACGAGCAGTACTTC. This codes for CASSPNARGDEQYF. The chain links TRBV9 to TRBJ2-7; TRBD2 matches at 7 bases. Germline V gene data show CDR1 as SGDLS and CDR2 as YYNGEE. Trimming removed 4 bases from V and 5 bases from J; junction bases left unmatched: 9. The CDR3 has 14 amino acids.

The chain has TRBV2 and TRBJ2-3, with D unresolved. Looked up from germline, CDR1 is SNHLY and CDR2 is FYNNEI. Between the trimmed V and J ends, which lost 7 bases and 6 bases, there was a span of 17 bases. CDR3 size: 14 residues. CDR3 bases: TGTGCCAGCAAAGTAAAGCCGCAGGTGGATACGCAGTATTTT. This sequence encodes CASKVKPQVDTQYF.

The genes are TRBV19 and TRBJ2-2; 7 nucleotides agree with TRBD2. CDR3 length: 16 residues. Germline V lookup: CDR1 LNHDA, CDR2 SQIVND (reference sequence). V lost 3 bases, J lost 3 bases, and 7 bases stayed unmatched. CDR3 sequence: CASSILAGRDTGELFF. As DNA, the CDR3 is TGTGCCAGTAGTATTCTGGCAGGGAGGGACACCGGGGAGCTGTTTTTT.

The chain combines TRBV10-3 with TRBJ2-4, with TRBD2 identical over 8 bases. The CDR3 runs to 15 residues. V shed 0 bases, J shed 9 bases, and the junction held 7 bases outside the gene matches. CDR1 and CDR2 (germline): ENHRY, SYGVKD. The CDR3 DNA follows: TGTGCCATCAGTGAGTCCTCGGGGGGGATTGGCATTCAGTACTTC. This translates into CAISESSGGIGIQYF.

J is TRBJ1-6 and V is TRBV27; 9 nucleotides line up with TRBD1. Trimming cost V 8 bases and J 6 bases; bases outside gene matches: 5. The V gene's germline CDR1 is MNHEY and CDR2 SMNVEV (reference sequence). This CDR3 spans 14 amino acids. CDR3 protein: CASARDRVNSPLHF. In DNA form, the CDR3 reads TGTGCCAGCGCGCGGGACAGGGTTAATTCACCCCTCCACTTT.

This chain uses TRBV5-6 with TRBJ1-2; 8 nucleotides line up with TRBD1. Germline CDR1 reads SGHDT; CDR2 reads YYEEEE. CDR3 length: 15 amino acids. J was trimmed by 7 bases and V by 4 bases; bases with no gene match: 12. CDR3 nucleotide sequence: TGTGCCAGCAGCCTGAATGACAGGGGTTCGAGTGGCTACACCTTC. Translation gives CASSLNDRGSSGYTF.

The chain joins TRBV6-6 to TRBJ1-6; no definite D call. This CDR3 region has 14 residues. V dropped 6 bases and J dropped 8 bases, with 14 bases sitting between them. Germline loops: CDR1 MNHNY, CDR2 SVGAGI (reference sequence). The CDR3: CASRSPGMYSPLHF. DNA for the CDR3: TGTGCCAGCAGATCACCGGGGATGTATTCACCCCTCCACTTT.

The chain links TRBV9 to TRBJ2-1, with a weak D call TRBD2 (5 bases). The germline V gene encodes CDR1 SGDLS and CDR2 YYNGEE. V was clipped by 0 bases and J by 2 bases, with 9 bases between them. The CDR3 length is 15 residues. Here the CDR3 reads CASSVVGSAYNEQFF. The CDR3 nucleotides read TGTGCCAGCAGCGTAGTAGGGAGCGCCTACAATGAGCAGTTCTTC.

The chain is built from TRBV19 and TRBJ2-2; D perhaps matches TRBD2 (6 bases). This CDR3 spans 15 amino acids. V was shortened by 5 bases and J by 4 bases, with 14 bases between the two germline ends. CDR1 is LNHDA, CDR2 SQIVND, per germline (reference sequence). CDR3 in DNA: TGTGCCAGTAGTGGGGGTGGAGGGTTCACCGGGGAGCTGTTTTTT. Encoded protein: CASSGGGGFTGELFF.

The J gene is TRBJ2-6, the V gene TRBV3-1 (or the pseudogene TRBV3-2), with D possibly being TRBD2 (6 bases). Trimming left V 0 bases short and J 1 base short, with 19 bases between. This CDR3 is 20 amino acids long. CDR1 is LGHDT and CDR2 is YNNKEL in the germline V gene (reference sequence). The chain's CDR3 is CASSQDLPGGVWSGANVLTF. CDR3 in DNA: TGTGCCAGCAGCCAAGATCTCCCCGGGGGAGTCTGGTCTGGGGCCAACGTCCTGACTTTC.

The chain recombines TRBV14 with TRBJ2-7; no reliable D call. Germline loops: CDR1 SGHDN, CDR2 FVKESK. The CDR3 is 12 amino acids. With 2 bases removed from V and 3 bases from J, the gap between germline ends came to 5 bases. CDR3 protein: CASSQQVYEQYF. CDR3 coding DNA: TGTGCCAGCAGCCAACAGGTCTACGAGCAGTACTTC.

J is TRBJ2-3 and V is TRBV6-1, with D maybe TRBD2 (7 bases). V lost 3 bases and J 9 bases, leaving 10 bases between the germline ends. The germline V gene has CDR1 MNHNS and CDR2 SASEGT. There are 12 residues in the CDR3. The CDR3 loop reads CASSERGLTQYF. As DNA, the CDR3 is TGTGCCAGCAGTGAGCGGGGGCTAACGCAGTATTTT.

In DNA, the CDR3 is TGTGCTAGTGGCCTGAGGGAGCACTATGGCTACACCTTC. Translation: CASGLREHYGYTF. The V and J genes are TRBV12-5 and TRBJ1-2, with no clear D. This CDR3 region has 13 residues. V lost 6 bases and J lost 3, with 11 bases in between. Germline V gene sequence: CDR1 LGHNT, CDR2 FRNRAP.